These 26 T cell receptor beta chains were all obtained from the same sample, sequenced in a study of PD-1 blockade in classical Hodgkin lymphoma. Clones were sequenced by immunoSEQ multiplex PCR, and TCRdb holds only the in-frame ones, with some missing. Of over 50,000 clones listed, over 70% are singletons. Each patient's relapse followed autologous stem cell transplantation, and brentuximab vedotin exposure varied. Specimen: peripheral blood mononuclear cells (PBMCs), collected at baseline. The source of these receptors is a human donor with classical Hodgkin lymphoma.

The CDR3 spells CASSPGTGEAFF. The CDR3 coding sequence is TGTGCCAGCAGCCCTGGGACAGGTGAAGCTTTCTTT. The V call is TRBV7-9, the J call TRBJ1-1; 8 nucleotides align to TRBD1. The CDR3 has 12 amino acids. Unmatched junction bases numbered 3, after V lost 5 bases and J lost 7 bases. Looked up from germline, CDR1 is SEHNR and CDR2 is FQNEAQ (reference sequence).

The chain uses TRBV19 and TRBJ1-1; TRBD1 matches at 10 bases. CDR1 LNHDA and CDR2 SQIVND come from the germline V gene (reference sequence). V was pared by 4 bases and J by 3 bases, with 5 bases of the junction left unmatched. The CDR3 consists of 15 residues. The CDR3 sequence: CASSTSDRGDTEAFF. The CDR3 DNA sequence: TGTGCCAGTAGTACCTCGGACAGGGGGGACACTGAAGCTTTCTTT.

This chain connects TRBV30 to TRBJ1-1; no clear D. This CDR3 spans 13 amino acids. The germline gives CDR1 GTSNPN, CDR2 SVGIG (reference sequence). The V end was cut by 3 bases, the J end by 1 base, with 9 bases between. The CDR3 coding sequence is TGTGCCTGGAGCGCAACACAGAACACTGAAGCTTTCTTT. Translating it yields CAWSATQNTEAFF. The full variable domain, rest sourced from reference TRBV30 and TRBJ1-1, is SQTIHQWPATLVQPVGSPLSLECTVEGTSNPNLYWYRQAAGRGLQLLFYSVGIGQISSEVPQNLSASRPQDRQFILSSKKLLLSDSGFYLCAWSATQNTEAFFGQGTRLTVV.

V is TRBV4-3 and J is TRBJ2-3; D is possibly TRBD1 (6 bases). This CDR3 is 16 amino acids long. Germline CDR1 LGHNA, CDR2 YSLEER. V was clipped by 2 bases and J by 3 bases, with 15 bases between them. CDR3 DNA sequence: TGCGCCAGCAGCCAATACCTACAGGGCGAGACAGATACGCAGTATTTT. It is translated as CASSQYLQGETDTQYF.

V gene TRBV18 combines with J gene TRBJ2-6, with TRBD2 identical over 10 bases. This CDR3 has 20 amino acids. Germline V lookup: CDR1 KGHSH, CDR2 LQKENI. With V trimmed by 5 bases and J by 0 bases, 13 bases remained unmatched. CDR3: CASSANGGLAEISGANVLTF. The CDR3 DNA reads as TGTGCCAGCTCAGCCAATGGAGGACTAGCGGAGATCTCTGGGGCCAACGTCCTGACTTTC.

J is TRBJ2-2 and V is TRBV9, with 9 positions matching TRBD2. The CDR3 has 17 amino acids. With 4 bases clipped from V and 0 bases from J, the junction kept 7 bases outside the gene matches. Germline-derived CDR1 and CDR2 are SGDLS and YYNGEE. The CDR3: CASSLLAGATNTGELFF. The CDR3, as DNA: TGTGCCAGCAGCCTCTTAGCGGGAGCGACGAACACCGGGGAGCTGTTTTTT. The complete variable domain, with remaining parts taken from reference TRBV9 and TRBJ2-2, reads DSGVTQTPKHLITATGQRVTLRCSPRSGDLSVYWYQQSLDQGLQFLIQYYNGEERAKGNILERFSAQQFPDLHSELNLSSLELGDSALYFCASSLLAGATNTGELFFGEGSRLTVL.

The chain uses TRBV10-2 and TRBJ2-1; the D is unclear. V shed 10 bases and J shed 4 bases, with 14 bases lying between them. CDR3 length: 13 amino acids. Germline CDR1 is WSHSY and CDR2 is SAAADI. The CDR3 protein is CATRLDLYNEQFF. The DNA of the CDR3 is TGCGCCACGCGTCTGGACCTATACAATGAGCAGTTCTTC.

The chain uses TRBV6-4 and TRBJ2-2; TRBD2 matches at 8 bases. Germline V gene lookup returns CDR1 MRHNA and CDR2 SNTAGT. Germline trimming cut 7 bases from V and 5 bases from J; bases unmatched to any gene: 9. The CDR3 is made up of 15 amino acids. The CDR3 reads CASKREIEATGELFF. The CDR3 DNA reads TGTGCCAGCAAGCGGGAGATCGAGGCGACCGGGGAGCTGTTTTTT.

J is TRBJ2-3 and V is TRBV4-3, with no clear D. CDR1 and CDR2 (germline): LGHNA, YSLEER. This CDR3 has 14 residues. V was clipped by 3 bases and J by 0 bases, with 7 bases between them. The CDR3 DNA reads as TGCGCCAGCAGCCACGCTGATAGCACAGATACGCAGTATTTT. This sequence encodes CASSHADSTDTQYF.

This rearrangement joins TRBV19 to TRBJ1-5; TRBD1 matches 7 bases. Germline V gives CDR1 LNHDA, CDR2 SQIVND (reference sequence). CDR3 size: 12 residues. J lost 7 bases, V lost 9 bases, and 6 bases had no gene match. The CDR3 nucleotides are TGTGCCAGCGAGGGGGCGGGCCAGCCCCAGCATTTT. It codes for CASEGAGQPQHF.

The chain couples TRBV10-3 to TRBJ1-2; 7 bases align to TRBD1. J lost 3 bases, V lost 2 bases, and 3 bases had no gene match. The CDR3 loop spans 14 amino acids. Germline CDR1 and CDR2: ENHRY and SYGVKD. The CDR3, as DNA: TGTGCCATCAGTGAGATCCAGGGGGACTATGGCTACACCTTC. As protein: CAISEIQGDYGYTF.

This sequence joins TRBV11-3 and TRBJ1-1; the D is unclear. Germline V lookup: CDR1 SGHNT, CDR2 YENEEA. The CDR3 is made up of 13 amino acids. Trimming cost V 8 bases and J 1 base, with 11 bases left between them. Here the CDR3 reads CASGPTWNTEAFF. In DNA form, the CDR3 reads TGTGCCAGCGGCCCAACTTGGAACACTGAAGCTTTCTTT.

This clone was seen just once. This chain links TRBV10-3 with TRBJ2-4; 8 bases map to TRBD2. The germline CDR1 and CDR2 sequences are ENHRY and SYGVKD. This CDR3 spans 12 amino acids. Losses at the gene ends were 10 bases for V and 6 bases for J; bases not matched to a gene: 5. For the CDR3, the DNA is TGTGCCACCCGAGCGGGAGTAAACATTCAGTACTTC. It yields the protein CATRAGVNIQYF.

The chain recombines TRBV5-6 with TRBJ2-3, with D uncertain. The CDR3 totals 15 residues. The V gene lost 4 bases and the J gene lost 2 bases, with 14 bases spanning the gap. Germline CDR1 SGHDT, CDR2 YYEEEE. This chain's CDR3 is CASSRGSRFTDTQYF. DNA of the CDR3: TGTGCCAGCAGCCGTGGCAGTCGGTTCACAGATACGCAGTATTTT.

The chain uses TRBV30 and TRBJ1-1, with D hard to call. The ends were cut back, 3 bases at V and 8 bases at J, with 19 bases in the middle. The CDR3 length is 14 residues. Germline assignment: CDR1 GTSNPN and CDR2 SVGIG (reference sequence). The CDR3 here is CAWRLHGVWMEAFF. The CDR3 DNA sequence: TGTGCCTGGAGGCTACATGGGGTCTGGATGGAAGCTTTCTTT.

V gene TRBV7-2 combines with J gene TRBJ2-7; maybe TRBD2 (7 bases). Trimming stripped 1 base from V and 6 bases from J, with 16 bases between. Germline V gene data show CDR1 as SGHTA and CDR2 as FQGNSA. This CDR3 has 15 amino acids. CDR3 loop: CASSLGGGTTGEQYF. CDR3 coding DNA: TGTGCCAGCAGCTTAGGGGGGGGCACGACGGGCGAGCAGTACTTC. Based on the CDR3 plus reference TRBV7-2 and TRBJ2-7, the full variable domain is GAGVSQSPSNKVTEKGKDVELRCDPISGHTALYWYRQSLGQGLEFLIYFQGNSAPDKSGLPSDRFSAERTGGSVSTLTIQRTQQEDSAVYLCASSLGGGTTGEQYFGPGTRLTVT.

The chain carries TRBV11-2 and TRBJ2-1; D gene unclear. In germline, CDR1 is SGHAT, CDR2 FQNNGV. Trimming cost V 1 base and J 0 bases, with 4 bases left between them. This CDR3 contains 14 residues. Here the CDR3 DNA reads TGTGCCAGCAGCTTAGCTAGCTCCTACAATGAGCAGTTCTTC. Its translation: CASSLASSYNEQFF.

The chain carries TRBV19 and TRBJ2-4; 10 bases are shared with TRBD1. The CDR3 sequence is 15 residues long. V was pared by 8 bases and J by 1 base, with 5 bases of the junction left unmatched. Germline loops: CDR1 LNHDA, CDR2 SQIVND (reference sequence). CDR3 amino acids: CASRGTGEAKNIQYF. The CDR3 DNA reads TGTGCCAGTCGCGGGACAGGGGAGGCCAAAAACATTCAGTACTTC.

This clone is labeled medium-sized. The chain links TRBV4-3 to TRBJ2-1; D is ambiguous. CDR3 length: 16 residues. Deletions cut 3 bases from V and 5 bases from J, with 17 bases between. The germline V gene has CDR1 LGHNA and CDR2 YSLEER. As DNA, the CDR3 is TGCGCCAGCAGCCAGTCCCCCCAAGGACCCAACAATGAGCAGTTCTTC. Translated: CASSQSPQGPNNEQFF.

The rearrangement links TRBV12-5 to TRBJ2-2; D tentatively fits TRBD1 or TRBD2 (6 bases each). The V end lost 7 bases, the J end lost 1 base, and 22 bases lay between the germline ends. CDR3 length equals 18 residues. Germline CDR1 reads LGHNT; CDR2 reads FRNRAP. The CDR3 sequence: CASAMILSGGGNTGELFF. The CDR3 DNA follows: TGTGCTAGTGCCATGATCCTTAGCGGAGGGGGGAACACCGGGGAGCTGTTTTTT.

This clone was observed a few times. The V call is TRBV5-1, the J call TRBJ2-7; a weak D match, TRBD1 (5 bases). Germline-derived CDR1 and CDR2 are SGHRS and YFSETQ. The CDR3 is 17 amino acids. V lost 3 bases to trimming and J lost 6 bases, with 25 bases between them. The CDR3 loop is CASSWGHNRANLGEQYF. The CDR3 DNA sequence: TGCGCCAGCAGCTGGGGCCATAACCGGGCTAATTTGGGCGAGCAGTACTTC.

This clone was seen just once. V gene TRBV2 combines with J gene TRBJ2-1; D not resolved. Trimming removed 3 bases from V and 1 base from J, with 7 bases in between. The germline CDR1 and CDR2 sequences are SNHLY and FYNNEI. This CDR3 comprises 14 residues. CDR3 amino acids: CASSETSSYNEQFF. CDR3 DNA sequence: TGTGCCAGCAGTGAGACATCTTCCTACAATGAGCAGTTCTTC.

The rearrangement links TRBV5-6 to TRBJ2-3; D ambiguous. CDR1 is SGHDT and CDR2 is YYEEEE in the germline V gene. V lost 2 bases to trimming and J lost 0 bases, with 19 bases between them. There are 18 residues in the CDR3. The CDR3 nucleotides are TGTGCCAGCAGCTTATCCGATCCATGGCAGCCTAGCACAGATACGCAGTATTTT. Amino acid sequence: CASSLSDPWQPSTDTQYF.

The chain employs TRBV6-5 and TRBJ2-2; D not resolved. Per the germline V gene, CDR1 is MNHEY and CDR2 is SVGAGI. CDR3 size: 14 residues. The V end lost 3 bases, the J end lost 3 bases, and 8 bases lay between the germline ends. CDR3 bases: TGTGCCAGCAGTTATGACGGATACACCGGGGAGCTGTTTTTT. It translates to CASSYDGYTGELFF.

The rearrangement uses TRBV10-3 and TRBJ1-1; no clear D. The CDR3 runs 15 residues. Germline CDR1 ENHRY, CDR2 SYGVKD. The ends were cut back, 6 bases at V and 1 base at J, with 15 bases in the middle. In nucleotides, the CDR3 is TGTGCCATCAGGCGGGAGTTCTTGGGGAACACTGAAGCTTTCTTT. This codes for CAIRREFLGNTEAFF.

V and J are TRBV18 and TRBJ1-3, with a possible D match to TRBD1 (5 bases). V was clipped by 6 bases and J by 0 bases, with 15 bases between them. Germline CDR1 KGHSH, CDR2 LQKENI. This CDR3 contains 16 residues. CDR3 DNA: TGTGCCAGCTCCCCCGACAGCCGGGACTCTGGAAACACCATATATTTT. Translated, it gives CASSPDSRDSGNTIYF. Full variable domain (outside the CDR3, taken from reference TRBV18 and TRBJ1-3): NAGVMQNPRHLVRRRGQEARLRCSPMKGHSHVYWYRQLPEEGLKFMVYLQKENIIDESGMPKERFSAEFPKEGPSILRIQQVVRGDSAAYFCASSPDSRDSGNTIYFGEGSWLTVV.